This T cell receptor (beta chain) was sequenced during a study of T cells after yellow fever vaccination. Overall study results and limits: Contamination by abundant bulk-population clonotypes could be present in FACS-sorted repertoires.

As for this clonotype: The antigen remains undetermined.

Germline V lookup: CDR1 SGHNT, CDR2 YYREEE (reference sequence). Between the trimmed V and J ends, which lost 3 bases and 7 bases, there was a span of 13 bases. The CDR3 consists of 13 residues. In making TCR cDNA, 5'RACE template switching added a universal primer site and UMIs to it. TCRdb called the 5' RACE reads again in MiXCR, with one record for every CDR3 protein. The sample gives around 260,000 distinct CDR3 sequences, around 5.3% of which show up once; 3% to 4% is in the top ten. The gene calls are TRBV5-4 and TRBJ2-5; D perhaps matches TRBD2 (6 bases). The source of this sequence is a man aged 18-30 years who received the YFV17D yellow fever vaccine. Sample: CD4+ T cells sorted from PBMCs, taken on the day of the yellow fever booster vaccination. CDR3 amino acids: CASSSGSGGTQYF. The CDR3 DNA reads TGTGCCAGCAGCTCCGGGAGTGGGGGGACCCAGTACTTC.